This T cell receptor (beta chain) was obtained from a study of blood T cell repertoires in COVID-19. Study in general: The origin of the acute and convalescent COVID-19 samples was the United States, Italy and Spain. Nucleic acid was either cDNA or gDNA, and it came from T cells, B-cell-depleted T cells, or PBMCs.

Authors' analysis steps: Reference gene primer amplification gave estimated nucleated cell counts. The protocol was immunoSEQ multiplex PCR, while the TCRdb copy is restricted to in-frame clones and leaves out a portion. The V and J calls and clone size are taken from that table; D and trimming were inferred from the DNA. Altogether some 270,000 clones are present, around nine tenths being singletons, with the ten largest covering over 8%. The source of this sequence is a man between 35 and 55 years old with active or convalescent COVID-19. Sequencing input: peripheral blood.

The CDR3 reads CASSPSPTGFDEQYF. In nucleotides, the CDR3 is TGTGCCAGCAGCCCTTCTCCGACAGGCTTTGACGAGCAGTACTTC. The rearrangement uses TRBV9 and TRBJ2-7; tentative D call: TRBD1 (6 bases). The CDR3 extends over 15 amino acids. CDR1 is SGDLS and CDR2 is YYNGEE in the germline V gene. V was trimmed by 4 bases and J by 5 bases, leaving 19 bases between them. Complete variable domain (other parts from reference TRBV9 and TRBJ2-7): DSGVTQTPKHLITATGQRVTLRCSPRSGDLSVYWYQQSLDQGLQFLIQYYNGEERAKGNILERFSAQQFPDLHSELNLSSLELGDSALYFCASSPSPTGFDEQYFGPGTRLTVT.